The 15 T cell receptor beta chains below come from one sample, sequenced in a study of blood T cell repertoires in COVID-19. TCRdb's copy holds only in-frame clones and misses some; the assay was immunoSEQ multiplex PCR. The table lists 250,000 or so clones, more than 75% of them singletons. Material for sequencing was PBMCs or T cells enriched from blood (not recorded which). The receptors originated from a woman in her fifties or sixties who had recovered from COVID-19.

J is TRBJ2-7 and V is TRBV9, with TRBD1 as a possible D gene (6 bases). Trimming stripped 0 bases from V and 5 bases from J, with 9 bases between. CDR1 is SGDLS and CDR2 is YYNGEE in the germline V gene. CDR3 length: 13 amino acids. The CDR3 spells CASSVGQGNEQYF. In DNA, the CDR3 is TGTGCCAGCAGCGTAGGGCAGGGGAACGAGCAGTACTTC.

The chain recombines TRBV19 with TRBJ2-2; 8 nucleotides line up with TRBD1. In germline, CDR1 is LNHDA, CDR2 SQIVND (reference sequence). The CDR3 runs to 16 residues. Trimming took 5 bases from V and 1 from J; bases not matched to a gene: 6. CDR3 in DNA: TGTGCCAGTAGTCCCACCGGGACAGGGAACACCGGGGAGCTGTTTTTT. It encodes CASSPTGTGNTGELFF. The complete variable domain, with remaining parts taken from reference TRBV19 and TRBJ2-2, reads DGGITQSPKYLFRKEGQNVTLSCEQNLNHDAMYWYRQDPGQGLRLIYYSQIVNDFQKGDIAEGYSVSREKKESFPLTVTSAQKNPTAFYLCASSPTGTGNTGELFFGEGSRLTVL.

This clone has more than one count but fewer than ten. The genes are TRBV7-8 and TRBJ1-6, with 7 positions matching TRBD1. The V gene end was trimmed by 4 bases and the J gene end by 7 bases; junction bases not matched to a gene: 4. The CDR3 spans 14 residues. Germline V gene lookup returns CDR1 SGHVS and CDR2 FQNEAQ. Here the CDR3 DNA reads TGTGCCAGCAGCTCGGACAGGTCGAATTCACCCCTCCACTTT. Its translation: CASSSDRSNSPLHF. The complete variable domain, with remaining parts taken from reference TRBV7-8 and TRBJ1-6, reads GAGVSQSPRYKVAKRGQDVALRCDPISGHVSLFWYQQALGQGPEFLTYFQNEAQLDKSGLPSDRFFAERPEGSVSTLKIQRTQQEDSAVYLCASSSDRSNSPLHFGNGTRLTVT.

The chain employs TRBV7-9 and TRBJ1-4; no firm D call. Trimming took 5 bases from V and 6 from J, leaving 7 bases between them. The CDR3 runs to 12 residues. CDR1 and CDR2 (germline): SEHNR, FQNEAQ (reference sequence). The CDR3 is CASSPIDEKLFF. The CDR3 bases are TGTGCCAGCAGCCCTATCGATGAAAAACTGTTTTTT. The full variable domain, rest sourced from reference TRBV7-9 and TRBJ1-4, is DTGVSQNPRHKITKRGQNVTFRCDPISEHNRLYWYRQTLGQGPEFLTYFQNEAQLEKSRLLSDRFSAERPKGSFSTLEIQRTEQGDSAMYLCASSPIDEKLFFGSGTQLSVL.

The chain recombines TRBV7-2 with TRBJ1-2; the match to TRBD1 covers 9 bases. Germline V gene lookup returns CDR1 SGHTA and CDR2 FQGNSA. CDR3 length equals 16 residues. With V trimmed by 5 bases and J by 4 bases, 11 bases remained unmatched. DNA for the CDR3: TGTGCCAGCAGCAAACGAACAACAGGGGGCGGCTATGGCTACACCTTC. The encoded protein is CASSKRTTGGGYGYTF.

The chain uses TRBV5-1 and TRBJ1-3; 7 bases are a match to TRBD1. In germline, CDR1 is SGHRS, CDR2 YFSETQ. This CDR3 spans 15 amino acids. Unmatched junction bases numbered 3, after V lost 0 bases and J lost 3 bases. The chain's CDR3 is CASSLGGQRGNTIYF. The CDR3 coding sequence is TGCGCCAGCAGCTTGGGGGGACAGCGTGGAAACACCATATATTTT. Complete variable domain (other parts from reference TRBV5-1 and TRBJ1-3): KAGVTQTPRYLIKTRGQQVTLSCSPISGHRSVSWYQQTPGQGLQFLFEYFSETQRNKGNFPGRFSGRQFSNSRSEMNVSTLELGDSALYLCASSLGGQRGNTIYFGEGSWLTVV.

This chain joins TRBV6-5 and TRBJ2-2; possibly TRBD2 for D (5 bases). V lost 7 bases, J lost 3 bases, and 12 bases lay in between. Germline CDR1 and CDR2: MNHEY and SVGAGI. The CDR3 totals 14 residues. CDR3 region: CASNDYQYTGELFF. CDR3 in DNA: TGTGCCAGCAACGACTATCAATACACCGGGGAGCTGTTTTTT.

The chain employs TRBV4-1 and TRBJ2-5, with TRBD1 matching 8 bases. The CDR3 covers 16 residues. CDR1 is MGHRA, CDR2 YSYEKL, per germline. V trimming: 4 bases; J trimming: 5 bases; junction bases outside the gene matches: 12. The CDR3 spells CASSPVRQGSRETQYF. CDR3 nucleotides: TGCGCCAGCAGCCCAGTCAGACAGGGGAGCAGGGAGACCCAGTACTTC.

The rearrangement uses TRBV15 and TRBJ1-4; weak D call: TRBD1 (6 bases). Germline CDR1 reads LNHNV; CDR2 reads YYDKDF (reference sequence). Trimming shortened V by 3 bases and J by 5 bases, and 22 bases separated the two germline ends. The CDR3 loop spans 18 amino acids. In DNA form, the CDR3 reads TGTGCCACCAGCAGCCTAACCGACGACTCAAGGGGGAATGAAAAACTGTTTTTT. It codes for CATSSLTDDSRGNEKLFF.

This clone was counted between two and nine times. The V and J genes are TRBV6-1 and TRBJ1-5, with D tentatively TRBD1 (5 bases). The CDR3 is made up of 13 amino acids. Germline CDR1 is MNHNS and CDR2 is SASEGT. V dropped 2 bases and J dropped 6 bases, with 8 bases sitting between them. In nucleotides, the CDR3 is TGTGCCAGCAGTGAACAGGGTGCTCAGCCCCAGCATTTT. Translated, it gives CASSEQGAQPQHF.

This chain uses TRBV6-5 with TRBJ1-5, with 7 bases aligning to TRBD1. Germline trimming cut 5 bases from V and 7 bases from J; bases unmatched to any gene: 8. CDR3 length: 14 residues. Germline assignment: CDR1 MNHEY and CDR2 SVGAGI. The DNA for the CDR3 is TGTGCCAGCAGTCAGGGACAGCGCCAGCAGCCCCAGCATTTT. Protein: CASSQGQRQQPQHF.

The rearrangement uses TRBV7-9 and TRBJ1-6; D ambiguous. The V gene lost 0 bases and the J gene lost 2 bases, with 11 bases spanning the gap. The CDR3 has 17 residues. Germline V lookup: CDR1 SEHNR, CDR2 FQNEAQ (reference sequence). The CDR3 DNA reads TGTGCCAGCAGCTTAGCGGGGAGGGCGACCTATAATTCACCCCTCCACTTT. Its translation is CASSLAGRATYNSPLHF.

The V call is TRBV12-3 or TRBV12-4, the J call TRBJ1-1; D may be TRBD1 (5 bases). This CDR3 is 11 amino acids long. V lost 5 bases and J lost 8, with 9 bases in between. In nucleotides, the CDR3 is TGTGCCAGCAGTCTGGGGCGCGAAGCTTTCTTT. Translation gives CASSLGREAFF.

The J gene is TRBJ1-6, the V gene TRBV5-1; unclear D gene. This CDR3 is 16 amino acids long. Trimming took 0 bases from V and 4 from J, leaving 11 bases between them. Germline assignment: CDR1 SGHRS and CDR2 YFSETQ. CDR3 residues: CASSLGGGLYNSPLHF. In nucleotides, the CDR3 is TGCGCCAGCAGCTTGGGTGGAGGGCTTTATAATTCACCCCTCCACTTT.

The genes are TRBV6-5 and TRBJ1-4; unclear D gene. The CDR3 has 14 residues. Germline values: CDR1 MNHEY, CDR2 SVGAGI. The ends were cut back, 6 bases at V and 8 bases at J, with 16 bases in the middle. Here the CDR3 reads CASSHVDLREKLFF. The CDR3 DNA follows: TGTGCCAGCAGCCACGTGGACTTGCGGGAAAAACTGTTTTTT.